Below, 3 T cell receptor beta chains from the same sample are listed, as sequenced in a study of blood T cell repertoires in COVID-19. Profiled with immunoSEQ multiplex PCR; TCRdb holds only in-frame clones, not every one. In the table there are about 120,000 clones, around four fifths of which are singletons. Sequencing was carried out using peripheral blood. Every receptor here comes from a man between 25 and 39 years old with acute or convalescent COVID-19.

The rearrangement uses TRBV6-1 and TRBJ2-7; 10 bases fit TRBD1. V shed 1 base and J 2 bases; nucleotides not matched to a gene: 2. Germline values: CDR1 MNHNS, CDR2 SASEGT. The CDR3 sequence is 15 residues long. In nucleotides, the CDR3 is TGTGCCAGCAGTGAAGGGGGACAGGGGACCTACGAGCAGTACGTC. Encoded protein: CASSEGGQGTYEQYV.

The chain combines TRBV10-3 with TRBJ1-4; no reliable D call. The germline V gene has CDR1 ENHRY and CDR2 SYGVKD. Trimming took 0 bases from V and 7 from J, leaving 18 bases between them. This CDR3 is built from 17 residues. The CDR3 coding sequence is TGTGCCATCAGTGAGTCGACTCTAGGAGGGTTGGGTGAAAAACTGTTTTTT. Protein sequence: CAISESTLGGLGEKLFF.

The CDR3, as DNA: TGTGCCAGCAGTCCGGTGGGGAGAGGTTCCTACAATGAGCAGTTCTTC. Translating it yields CASSPVGRGSYNEQFF. V gene TRBV6-6 combines with J gene TRBJ2-1; TRBD2 might be the D (5 bases). CDR1 MNHNY and CDR2 SVGAGI come from the germline V gene (reference sequence). The V and J ends lost 5 bases and 1 base respectively, with 15 bases between them. The CDR3 covers 16 residues.